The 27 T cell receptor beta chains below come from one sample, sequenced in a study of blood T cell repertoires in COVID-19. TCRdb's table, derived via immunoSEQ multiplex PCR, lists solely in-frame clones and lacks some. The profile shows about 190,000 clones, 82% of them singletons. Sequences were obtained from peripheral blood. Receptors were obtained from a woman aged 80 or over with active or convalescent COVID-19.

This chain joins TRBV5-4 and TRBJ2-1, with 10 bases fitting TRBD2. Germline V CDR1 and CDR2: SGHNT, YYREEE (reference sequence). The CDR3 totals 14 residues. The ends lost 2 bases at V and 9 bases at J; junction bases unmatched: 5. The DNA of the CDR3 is TGTGCCAGCAGCTTAAGCGGGAGGGCCCCTGAGCAGTTCTTC. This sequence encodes CASSLSGRAPEQFF.

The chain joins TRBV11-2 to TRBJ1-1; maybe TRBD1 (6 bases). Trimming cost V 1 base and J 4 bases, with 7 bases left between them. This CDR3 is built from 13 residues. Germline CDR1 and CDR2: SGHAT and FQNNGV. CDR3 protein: CASSLVGGTEAFF. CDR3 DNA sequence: TGTGCCAGCAGCTTAGTAGGGGGCACTGAAGCTTTCTTT.

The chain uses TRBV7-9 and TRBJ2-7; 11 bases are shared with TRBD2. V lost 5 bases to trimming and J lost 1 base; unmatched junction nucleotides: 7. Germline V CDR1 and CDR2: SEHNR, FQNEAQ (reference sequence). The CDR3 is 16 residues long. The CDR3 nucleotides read TGTGCCAGCAGCCGGTTAGCGGGAGGGATTTCCTACGAGCAGTACTTC. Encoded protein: CASSRLAGGISYEQYF. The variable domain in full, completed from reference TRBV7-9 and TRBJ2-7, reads DTGVSQNPRHKITKRGQNVTFRCDPISEHNRLYWYRQTLGQGPEFLTYFQNEAQLEKSRLLSDRFSAERPKGSFSTLEIQRTEQGDSAMYLCASSRLAGGISYEQYFGPGTRLTVT.

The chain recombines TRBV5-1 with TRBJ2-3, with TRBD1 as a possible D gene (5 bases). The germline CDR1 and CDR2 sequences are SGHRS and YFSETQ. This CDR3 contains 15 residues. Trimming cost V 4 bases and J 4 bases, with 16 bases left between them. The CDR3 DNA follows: TGCGCCAGCAGCCTAGACTTTAGCAGGGCAGATACGCAGTATTTT. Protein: CASSLDFSRADTQYF.

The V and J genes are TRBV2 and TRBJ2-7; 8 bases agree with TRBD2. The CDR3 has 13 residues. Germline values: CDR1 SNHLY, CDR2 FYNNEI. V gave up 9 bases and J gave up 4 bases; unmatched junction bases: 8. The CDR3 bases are TGTGCCAGTACCGACCAGCGGGAGTACGAGCAGTACTTC. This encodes CASTDQREYEQYF.

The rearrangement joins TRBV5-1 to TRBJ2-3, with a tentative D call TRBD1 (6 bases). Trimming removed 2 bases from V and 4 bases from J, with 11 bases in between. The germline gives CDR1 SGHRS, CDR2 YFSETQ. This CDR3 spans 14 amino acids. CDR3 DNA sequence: TGCGCCAGCAGCTTTAGTGGGGGCGCAGATACGCAGTATTTT. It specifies CASSFSGGADTQYF.

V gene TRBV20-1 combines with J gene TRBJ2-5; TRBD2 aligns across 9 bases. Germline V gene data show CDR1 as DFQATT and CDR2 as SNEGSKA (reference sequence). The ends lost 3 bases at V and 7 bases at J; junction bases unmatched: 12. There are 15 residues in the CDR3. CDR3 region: CSASSASGKPGTQYF. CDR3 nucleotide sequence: TGCAGTGCTAGTTCAGCTAGCGGGAAGCCAGGGACCCAGTACTTC.

CDR3: CSASGTDTQYF. CDR3 nucleotides: TGCAGTGCTAGCGGCACAGATACGCAGTATTTT. The chain joins TRBV20-1 to TRBJ2-3; D is ambiguous. Germline V gene data show CDR1 as DFQATT and CDR2 as SNEGSKA (reference sequence). There are 11 residues in the CDR3. V was trimmed by 3 bases and J by 1 base, leaving 2 bases between them.

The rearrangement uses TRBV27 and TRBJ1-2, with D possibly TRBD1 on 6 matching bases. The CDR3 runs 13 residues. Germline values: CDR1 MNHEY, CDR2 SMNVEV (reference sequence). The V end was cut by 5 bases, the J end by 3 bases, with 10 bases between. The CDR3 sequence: CASSRQVHYGYTF. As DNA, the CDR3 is TGTGCCAGCAGTCGACAGGTTCACTATGGCTACACCTTC.

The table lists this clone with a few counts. The CDR3: CASSLGHLSGNTIYF. In nucleotides, the CDR3 is TGCGCCAGCAGCTTGGGACATCTCTCTGGAAACACCATATATTTT. The rearrangement joins TRBV5-1 to TRBJ1-3; D gene uncertain. CDR1 and CDR2 (germline): SGHRS, YFSETQ. V was shortened by 0 bases and J by 0 bases, with 7 bases between the two germline ends. The CDR3 has 15 residues. The entire variable domain, with the rest obtained from reference TRBV5-1 and TRBJ1-3, is as follows: KAGVTQTPRYLIKTRGQQVTLSCSPISGHRSVSWYQQTPGQGLQFLFEYFSETQRNKGNFPGRFSGRQFSNSRSEMNVSTLELGDSALYLCASSLGHLSGNTIYFGEGSWLTVV.

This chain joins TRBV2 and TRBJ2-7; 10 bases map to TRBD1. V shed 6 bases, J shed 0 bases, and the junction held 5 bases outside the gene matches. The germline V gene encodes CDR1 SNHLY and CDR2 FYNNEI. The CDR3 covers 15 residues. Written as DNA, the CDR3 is TGTGCCAGCAGAGTTCGGACAGGGGGCTCCTACGAGCAGTACTTC. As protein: CASRVRTGGSYEQYF.

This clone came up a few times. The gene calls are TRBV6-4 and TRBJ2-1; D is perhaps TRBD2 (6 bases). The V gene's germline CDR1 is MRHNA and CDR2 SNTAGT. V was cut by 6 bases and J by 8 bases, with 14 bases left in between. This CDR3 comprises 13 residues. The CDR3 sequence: CASSPSEWHEQFF. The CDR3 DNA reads TGTGCCAGCAGCCCTAGCGAGTGGCATGAGCAGTTCTTC.

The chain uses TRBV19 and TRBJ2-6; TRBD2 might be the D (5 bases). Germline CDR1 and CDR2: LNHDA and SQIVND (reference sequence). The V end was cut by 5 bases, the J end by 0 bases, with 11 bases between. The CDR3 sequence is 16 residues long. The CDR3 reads CASSLGLSSGANVLTF. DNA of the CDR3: TGTGCCAGTAGTCTAGGACTGTCCTCTGGGGCCAACGTCCTGACTTTC.

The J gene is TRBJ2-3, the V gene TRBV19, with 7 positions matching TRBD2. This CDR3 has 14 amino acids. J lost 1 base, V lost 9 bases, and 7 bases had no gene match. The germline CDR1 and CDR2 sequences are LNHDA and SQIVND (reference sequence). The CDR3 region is CASGLGAGTDTQYF. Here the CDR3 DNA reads TGTGCCAGCGGACTAGGGGCGGGCACAGATACGCAGTATTTT. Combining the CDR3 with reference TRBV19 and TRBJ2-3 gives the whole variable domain DGGITQSPKYLFRKEGQNVTLSCEQNLNHDAMYWYRQDPGQGLRLIYYSQIVNDFQKGDIAEGYSVSREKKESFPLTVTSAQKNPTAFYLCASGLGAGTDTQYFGPGTRLTVL.

CDR3 loop: CASSRSRGGGYTF. DNA of the CDR3: TGTGCCAGCAGCCGGAGTAGGGGGGGCGGCTACACCTTC. The chain has TRBV5-6 and TRBJ1-2, with D perhaps matching TRBD1 (6 bases). Germline CDR1 SGHDT, CDR2 YYEEEE. V was cut by 4 bases and J by 8 bases, with 15 bases left in between. The CDR3 runs to 13 residues.

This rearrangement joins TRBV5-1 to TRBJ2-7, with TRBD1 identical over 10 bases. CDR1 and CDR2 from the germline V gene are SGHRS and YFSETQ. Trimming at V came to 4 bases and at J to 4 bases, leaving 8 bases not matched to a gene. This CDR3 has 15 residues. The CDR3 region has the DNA TGCGCCAGCAGCCCGAAGGGGACAGGGGAATACGAGCAGTACTTC. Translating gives CASSPKGTGEYEQYF. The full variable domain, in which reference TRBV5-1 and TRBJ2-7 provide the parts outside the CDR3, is KAGVTQTPRYLIKTRGQQVTLSCSPISGHRSVSWYQQTPGQGLQFLFEYFSETQRNKGNFPGRFSGRQFSNSRSEMNVSTLELGDSALYLCASSPKGTGEYEQYFGPGTRLTVT.

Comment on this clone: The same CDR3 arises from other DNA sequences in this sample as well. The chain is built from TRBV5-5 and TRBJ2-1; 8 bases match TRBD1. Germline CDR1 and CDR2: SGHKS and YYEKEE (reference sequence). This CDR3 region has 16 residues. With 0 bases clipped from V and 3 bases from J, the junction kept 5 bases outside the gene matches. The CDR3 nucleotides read TGTGCCAGCAGCTTGGAAGGTACAGGGGGCTACAATGAGCAGTTCTTC. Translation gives CASSLEGTGGYNEQFF.

The CDR3 DNA follows: TGTGCCAGCAGTCGAAGACTAGCGGGAGGCGATGAGCAGTTCTTC. It specifies CASSRRLAGGDEQFF. The V and J genes are TRBV6-2 or TRBV6-3 and TRBJ2-1; the match to TRBD2 covers 13 bases. From germline, CDR1 is MNHEY and CDR2 SVGEGT. Losses at the gene ends were 5 bases for V and 8 bases for J; bases not matched to a gene: 6. This CDR3 is 15 amino acids long.

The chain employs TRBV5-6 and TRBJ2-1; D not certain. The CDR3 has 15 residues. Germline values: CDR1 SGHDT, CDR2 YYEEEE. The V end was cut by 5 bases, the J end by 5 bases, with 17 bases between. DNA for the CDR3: TGTGCCAGCAGTACCAGAGGAAGCATCCACAATGAGCAGTTCTTC. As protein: CASSTRGSIHNEQFF. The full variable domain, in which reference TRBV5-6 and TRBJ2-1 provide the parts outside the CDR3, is DAGVTQSPTHLIKTRGQQVTLRCSPKSGHDTVSWYQQALGQGPQFIFQYYEEEERQRGNFPDRFSGHQFPNYSSELNVNALLLGDSALYLCASSTRGSIHNEQFFGPGTRLTVL.

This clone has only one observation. CDR3 region: CASSPRTSGGPLNNEQFF. The CDR3 region has the DNA TGCGCCAGCAGCCCCAGGACTAGCGGGGGACCATTAAACAATGAGCAGTTCTTC. J is TRBJ2-1 and V is TRBV5-1; TRBD2 matches 13 bases. V was pared by 4 bases and J by 5 bases, with 12 bases of the junction left unmatched. Germline-derived CDR1 and CDR2 are SGHRS and YFSETQ. The CDR3 length is 18 residues.

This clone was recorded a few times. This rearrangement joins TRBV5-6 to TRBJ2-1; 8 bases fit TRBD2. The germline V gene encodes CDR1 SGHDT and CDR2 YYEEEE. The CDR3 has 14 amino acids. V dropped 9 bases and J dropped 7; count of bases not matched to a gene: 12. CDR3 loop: CATRTSGGKNEQFF. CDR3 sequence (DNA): TGTGCCACGCGGACCTCGGGAGGGAAAAATGAGCAGTTCTTC.

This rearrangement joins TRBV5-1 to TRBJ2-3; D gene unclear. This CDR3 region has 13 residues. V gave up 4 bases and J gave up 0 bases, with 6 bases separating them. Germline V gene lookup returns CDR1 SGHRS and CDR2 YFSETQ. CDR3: CASSPLSTDTQYF. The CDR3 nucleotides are TGCGCCAGCAGCCCCTTGAGCACAGATACGCAGTATTTT. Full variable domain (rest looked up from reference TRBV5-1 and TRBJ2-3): KAGVTQTPRYLIKTRGQQVTLSCSPISGHRSVSWYQQTPGQGLQFLFEYFSETQRNKGNFPGRFSGRQFSNSRSEMNVSTLELGDSALYLCASSPLSTDTQYFGPGTRLTVL.

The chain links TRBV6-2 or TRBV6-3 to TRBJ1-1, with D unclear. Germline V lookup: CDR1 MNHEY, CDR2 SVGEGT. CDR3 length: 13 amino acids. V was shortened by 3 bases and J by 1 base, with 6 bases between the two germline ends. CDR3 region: CASSYTENTEAFF. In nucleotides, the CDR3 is TGTGCCAGCAGTTATACAGAGAACACTGAAGCTTTCTTT.

The CDR3 DNA reads TGTGCCAGCAGTGAAAGTTCGGGGGGGAATCAGCCCCAGCATTTT. The encoded protein is CASSESSGGNQPQHF. The V call is TRBV2, the J call TRBJ1-5, with a possible D match to TRBD1 (5 bases). With 2 bases removed from V and 4 bases from J, the gap between germline ends came to 12 bases. The CDR3 covers 15 residues. CDR1 SNHLY and CDR2 FYNNEI come from the germline V gene.

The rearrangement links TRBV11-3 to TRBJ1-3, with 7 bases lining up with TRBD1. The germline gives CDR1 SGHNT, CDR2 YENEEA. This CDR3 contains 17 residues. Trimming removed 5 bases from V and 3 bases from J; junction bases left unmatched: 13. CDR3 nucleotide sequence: TGTGCCAGCAGCCCCCGACAGGGTAAAATGAGTGGAAACACCATATATTTT. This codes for CASSPRQGKMSGNTIYF.

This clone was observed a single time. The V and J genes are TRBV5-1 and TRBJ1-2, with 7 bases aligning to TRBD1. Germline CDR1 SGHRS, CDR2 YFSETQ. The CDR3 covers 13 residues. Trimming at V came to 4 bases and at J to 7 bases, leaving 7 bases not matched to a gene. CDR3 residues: CASSLQGFRGYTF. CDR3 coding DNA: TGCGCCAGCAGCCTACAGGGGTTCCGTGGCTACACCTTC.

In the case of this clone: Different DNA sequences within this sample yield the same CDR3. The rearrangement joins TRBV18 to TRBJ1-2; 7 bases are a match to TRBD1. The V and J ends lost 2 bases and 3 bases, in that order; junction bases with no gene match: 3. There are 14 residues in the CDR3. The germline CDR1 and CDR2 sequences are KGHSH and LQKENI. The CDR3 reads CASSPTGQDYGYTF. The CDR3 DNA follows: TGTGCCAGCTCACCAACAGGACAGGACTATGGCTACACCTTC.